The 13 T cell receptor beta chains below all came from one sample that was sequenced in a study of vaccination and CD4 T cells after COVID-19. No antigens are known for them. Cultured CD4+ T-cell DNA underwent Oncomine TCR Beta short-read sequencing. TCRdb reanalysed the PCR reads using MiXCR and keeps one entry per CDR3 protein. The data show 9,500 to 14,000 distinct CDR3 sequences, with around 28% seen just once and 20% to 30% held by the top ten. Treatment meaning: roughly ten-day PBMC culture with coronavirus spike peptide pools or control peptides (ViraFEST assay). What was sequenced was cultured CD4+ T cells from blood. The receptors originated from a human donor with COVID-19.

This clonotype is classed as medium-sized (0.01 to 0.1%). The chain is built from TRBV24-1 and TRBJ1-5, with 10 bases lining up with TRBD1. In germline, CDR1 is KGHDR, CDR2 SFDVKD. CDR3 length equals 18 residues. The ends lost 4 bases at V and 2 bases at J; junction bases unmatched: 10. The CDR3 sequence: CATSEAGQGRLGNQPQHF. The CDR3 DNA sequence: TGTGCCACCAGTGAAGCGGGACAGGGGAGGTTGGGCAATCAGCCCCAGCATTTT.

This clonotype was counted a few times. The chain employs TRBV27 and TRBJ2-1, with TRBD2 matching 11 bases. This CDR3 spans 13 amino acids. The germline V gene has CDR1 MNHEY and CDR2 SMNVEV (reference sequence). Trimming removed 10 bases from V and 9 bases from J; junction bases left unmatched: 8. CDR3 in DNA: TGTGCCACCCGACTAGCGGGACGGGGTGAGCAGTTCTTC. This gives the protein CATRLAGRGEQFF.

The gene calls are TRBV6-2 or TRBV6-3 and TRBJ1-2; D is perhaps TRBD1 (5 bases). Germline V gene lookup returns CDR1 MNHEY and CDR2 SVGEGT. Trimming took off 0 bases at V and 6 bases at J, with 26 bases between the two ends. The CDR3 runs 19 residues. Here the CDR3 reads CASSYSLGEFEGPRHGYTF. The CDR3 coding sequence is TGTGCCAGCAGTTACTCGCTTGGGGAGTTCGAGGGACCGAGACATGGCTACACCTTC.

The chain carries TRBV12-3 or TRBV12-4 and TRBJ2-3, with D perhaps TRBD2 (6 bases). The CDR3 is 14 amino acids. Trimming stripped 1 base from V and 4 bases from J, with 9 bases between. This CDR3 reads CASSLGGVPDTQYF. The CDR3 coding sequence is TGTGCCAGCAGTTTAGGGGGGGTGCCAGATACGCAGTATTTT.

The gene calls are TRBV15 and TRBJ2-3, with 7 bases that match TRBD1. V was clipped by 4 bases and J by 4 bases; unmatched bases: 8. The germline V gene encodes CDR1 LNHNV and CDR2 YYDKDF (reference sequence). The CDR3 totals 15 residues. The CDR3 nucleotides are TGTGCCACCAGCACACCAAGACAGGGCCCAGATACGCAGTATTTT. Translated, it gives CATSTPRQGPDTQYF.

Sample share makes this clonotype medium-sized. V usage is TRBV24-1 and J usage is TRBJ1-2; D remains ambiguous. The germline gives CDR1 KGHDR, CDR2 SFDVKD. Trimming cost V 4 bases and J 8 bases, with 16 bases left between them. CDR3 length equals 14 residues. This CDR3 is CATSDPAGSYGYTF. DNA for the CDR3: TGTGCCACCAGTGACCCGGCCGGGTCTTACGGCTACACCTTC.

The chain links TRBV7-9 to TRBJ2-1; TRBD2 is a possible D gene (5 bases). The CDR3 spans 14 residues. V gave up 7 bases and J gave up 5 bases, with 15 bases separating them. Germline V gives CDR1 SEHNR, CDR2 FQNEAQ (reference sequence). CDR3 residues: CASITIAGNNEQFF. The CDR3 DNA is TGTGCCAGCATCACTATTGCGGGTAACAATGAGCAGTTCTTC.

This clonotype turned up a few times. J is TRBJ2-5 and V is TRBV28; TRBD1 aligns across 11 bases. After removal of 1 base from V and 4 bases from J, the junction contained 5 bases not matched to a gene. The CDR3 sequence is 16 residues long. Germline loops: CDR1 MDHEN, CDR2 SYDVKM. As DNA, the CDR3 is TGTGCCAGCAGTTTATTAGGGACAGGGGGTTTAGAGACCCAGTACTTC. Protein: CASSLLGTGGLETQYF. Filled out from reference TRBV28 and TRBJ2-5, the complete variable domain reads DVKVTQSSRYLVKRTGEKVFLECVQDMDHENMFWYRQDPGLGLRLIYFSYDVKMKEKGDIPEGYSVSREKKERFSLILESASTNQTSMYLCASSLLGTGGLETQYFGPGTRLLVL.

J is TRBJ2-7 and V is TRBV5-1; 11 nucleotides match TRBD1. Germline CDR1 SGHRS, CDR2 YFSETQ. J was trimmed by 4 bases and V by 3 bases; bases with no gene match: 9. This CDR3 is built from 16 residues. The CDR3 DNA follows: TGCGCCAGCAGCTCCAGGTCGGGGACAGGGGGGTACGAGCAGTACTTC. Its protein is CASSSRSGTGGYEQYF.

This clonotype was counted between two and nine times. The rearrangement joins TRBV7-2 to TRBJ1-2; D is uncertain. The CDR3 has 13 amino acids. Trimming removed 6 bases at V and 3 bases at J, with 11 bases between. CDR1 is SGHTA and CDR2 is FQGNSA in the germline V gene. The CDR3 nucleotides read TGTGCCAGCAGTTCTGGCGTAGACTATGGCTACACCTTC. Translation: CASSSGVDYGYTF.

The gene calls are TRBV6-5 and TRBJ2-7, with 8 bases that match TRBD2. Germline V gene lookup returns CDR1 MNHEY and CDR2 SVGAGI. V was pared by 4 bases and J by 3 bases, with 5 bases of the junction left unmatched. The CDR3 spans 14 residues. The CDR3 DNA reads TGTGCCAGCAGTTCCACGGGACTAGGCTACGAGCAGTACTTC. This translates into CASSSTGLGYEQYF.

The sample holds a few counts of this clonotype. This sequence joins TRBV6-1 and TRBJ1-6, with TRBD1 as a possible D gene (5 bases). CDR3 length equals 15 residues. CDR1 MNHNS and CDR2 SASEGT come from the germline V gene. With 6 bases removed from V and 5 bases from J, the gap between germline ends came to 14 bases. The CDR3 sequence: CASSLGLSDNSPLHF. DNA of the CDR3: TGTGCCAGCAGCCTGGGGCTAAGTGATAATTCACCCCTCCACTTT.

This clonotype is termed medium-sized (0.01 to 0.1%). In nucleotides, the CDR3 is TGTGCCTGGAGTGTGGCCCCGGGCCGTAACTATGGCTACACCTTC. Its translation is CAWSVAPGRNYGYTF. The chain couples TRBV30 to TRBJ1-2; D unclear. Germline V gene lookup returns CDR1 GTSNPN and CDR2 SVGIG (reference sequence). The CDR3 spans 15 residues. V gave up 0 bases and J gave up 1 base, with 12 bases separating them.